Listed here are 23 T cell receptor beta chains from one sample, sequenced in a study of cytomegalovirus exposure and HLA in healthy donors. TCRdb keeps only in-frame clones here, not all; method: immunoSEQ multiplex PCR. The sample holds some 150,000 clones, around 84% seen once. The sequenced sample consisted of PBMCs. Receptor source: a human donor in good health.

This chain uses TRBV15 with TRBJ1-6; D gene ambiguous. This CDR3 contains 15 residues. Deletions cut 3 bases from V and 5 bases from J, with 11 bases between. The germline V gene has CDR1 LNHNV and CDR2 YYDKDF (reference sequence). The CDR3, as DNA: TGTGCCACCAGCAGGAGGGCAAATAATAATTCACCCCTCCACTTT. It is translated as CATSRRANNNSPLHF.

The chain is built from TRBV21-1 and TRBJ2-7; TRBD2, the D gene given by the table, was not confirmed from the DNA. TRBV21-1 corresponds to a pseudogene. The CDR3 spans 14 residues. CDR3 in DNA: TGTGCCAGCAGCATGAATAGCGGGTCCTACGAGCAGTACTTC. Translated, it gives CASSMNSGSYEQYF.

The CDR3 DNA sequence: TGTGCCAGTCAAGGACAGGGGAACACTGAAGCTTTCTTT. As protein: CASQGQGNTEAFF. V is TRBV2 and J is TRBJ1-1; 8 bases agree with TRBD1. The CDR3 is made up of 13 amino acids. With V trimmed by 9 bases and J by 1 base, 4 bases remained unmatched. Looked up from germline, CDR1 is SNHLY and CDR2 is FYNNEI.

V gene TRBV6-5 combines with J gene TRBJ1-1; 9 bases fit TRBD1. The CDR3 is made up of 14 amino acids. Germline V gene sequence: CDR1 MNHEY, CDR2 SVGAGI. The J segment lost 5 bases and the V segment lost 6 bases, leaving 7 bases of the junction unmatched. The CDR3 protein is CASRYRTGVTEAFF. CDR3 DNA: TGTGCCAGCAGGTACCGGACAGGGGTAACTGAAGCTTTCTTT.

The sample holds a few counts of this clone. The chain carries TRBV6-5 and TRBJ2-7, with 7 nucleotides matching TRBD1. After removal of 7 bases from V and 2 bases from J, the junction contained 8 bases not matched to a gene. The CDR3 sequence is 14 residues long. Germline values: CDR1 MNHEY, CDR2 SVGAGI. As DNA, the CDR3 is TGTGCCAGCAACCCTGGGACAGTCGCCTACGAGCAGTACTTC. Translation gives CASNPGTVAYEQYF.

The chain employs TRBV10-3 and TRBJ2-7, with 8 positions matching TRBD1. V trimming: 0 bases; J trimming: 3 bases; junction bases outside the gene matches: 7. This CDR3 has 16 amino acids. The germline gives CDR1 ENHRY, CDR2 SYGVKD. CDR3 coding DNA: TGTGCCATCAGTGAGTCCGGACAGGGCAGGTTCTACGAGCAGTACTTC. The encoded protein is CAISESGQGRFYEQYF.

The J gene is TRBJ2-2, the V gene TRBV11-3; D unclear. Germline CDR1 and CDR2: SGHNT and YENEEA. This CDR3 contains 15 residues. The V end lost 1 base, the J end lost 4 bases, and 10 bases lay between the germline ends. The CDR3 loop reads CASSLAGSGTGELFF. The DNA of the CDR3 is TGTGCCAGCAGCTTAGCTGGGTCGGGCACCGGGGAGCTGTTTTTT.

The genes are TRBV7-9 and TRBJ2-7; TRBD2 agrees at 12 bases. The J segment lost 9 bases and the V segment lost 5 bases, leaving 11 bases of the junction unmatched. CDR1 SEHNR and CDR2 FQNEAQ come from the germline V gene (reference sequence). The CDR3 contains 15 residues. The CDR3 is CASSPSDGLAGWQYF. In nucleotides, the CDR3 is TGTGCCAGCAGCCCTTCGGACGGACTAGCGGGATGGCAGTACTTC.

This clone was observed a few times. V gene TRBV19 combines with J gene TRBJ2-5, with TRBD2 matching over 9 bases. The CDR3 consists of 16 residues. J was trimmed by 2 bases and V by 5 bases; bases with no gene match: 9. Germline-derived CDR1 and CDR2 are LNHDA and SQIVND (reference sequence). The CDR3 region has the DNA TGTGCCAGTAGTGCAATTAGCGGGAGTCGGCAAGAGACCCAGTACTTC. It specifies CASSAISGSRQETQYF.

The J gene is TRBJ2-2, the V gene TRBV5-1, with D maybe TRBD1 (5 bases). Germline V gene sequence: CDR1 SGHRS, CDR2 YFSETQ. Trimming took 4 bases from V and 1 from J, leaving 14 bases between them. This CDR3 contains 16 residues. CDR3 sequence (DNA): TGCGCCAGCAGCCTCCTCTGGGGCCGGAACACCGGGGAGCTGTTTTTT. Its translation: CASSLLWGRNTGELFF.

The V gene is TRBV25-1, the J gene TRBJ2-3; TRBD2 matches 10 bases. The V and J ends lost 6 bases and 5 bases, in that order; junction bases with no gene match: 8. Germline V gene data show CDR1 as MGHDK and CDR2 as SYGVNS. This CDR3 has 15 amino acids. CDR3 sequence: CASRLAGGPVDTQYF. The DNA for the CDR3 is TGTGCCAGCAGGTTAGCGGGGGGCCCGGTAGATACGCAGTATTTT.

V and J are TRBV18 and TRBJ1-2, with D perhaps TRBD1 (5 bases). V lost 3 bases and J lost 4, with 12 bases in between. This CDR3 comprises 14 residues. Germline V CDR1 and CDR2: KGHSH, LQKENI. The chain's CDR3 is CASSPLDSSYGYTF. CDR3 DNA sequence: TGTGCCAGCTCACCCCTCGACAGTTCCTATGGCTACACCTTC.

The chain couples TRBV28 to TRBJ2-2; D unresolved. V was clipped by 2 bases and J by 4 bases, with 8 bases between them. The germline gives CDR1 MDHEN, CDR2 SYDVKM. The CDR3 is 14 amino acids. CDR3 bases: TGTGCCAGCAGTTTAAGTTCGAGCACCGGGGAGCTGTTTTTT. Protein: CASSLSSSTGELFF. The whole variable domain, remainder taken from reference TRBV28 and TRBJ2-2, is DVKVTQSSRYLVKRTGEKVFLECVQDMDHENMFWYRQDPGLGLRLIYFSYDVKMKEKGDIPEGYSVSREKKERFSLILESASTNQTSMYLCASSLSSSTGELFFGEGSRLTVL.

This chain joins TRBV4-3 and TRBJ2-3, with 7 bases fitting TRBD1. This CDR3 contains 15 residues. Germline V gives CDR1 LGHNA, CDR2 YSLEER. Losses at the gene ends were 6 bases for V and 3 bases for J; bases not matched to a gene: 9. CDR3 DNA sequence: TGCGCCAGCAGTTACGGGACAGATACAACAGATACGCAGTATTTT. Its translation: CASSYGTDTTDTQYF.

The chain carries TRBV5-6 and TRBJ1-1; D is possibly TRBD1 (5 bases). The CDR3 contains 16 residues. V shed 4 bases and J shed 1 base, with 17 bases lying between them. Looked up from germline, CDR1 is SGHDT and CDR2 is YYEEEE. The CDR3 here is CASSPNLGDSNTEAFF. CDR3 DNA: TGTGCCAGCAGCCCAAACCTCGGGGACTCGAACACTGAAGCTTTCTTT.

This clone was counted a few times. The chain employs TRBV9 and TRBJ2-1; 7 bases align to TRBD2. Germline loops: CDR1 SGDLS, CDR2 YYNGEE. The ends lost 2 bases at V and 3 bases at J; junction bases unmatched: 2. CDR3 length equals 14 residues. This chain's CDR3 is CASSVGGDYNEQFF. The CDR3 bases are TGTGCCAGCAGCGTTGGGGGGGACTACAATGAGCAGTTCTTC.

The gene calls are TRBV6-4 and TRBJ2-2, with D perhaps matching TRBD2 (6 bases). CDR1 and CDR2 from the germline V gene are MRHNA and SNTAGT. The V end was cut by 6 bases, the J end by 1 base, with 15 bases between. The CDR3 is 16 residues long. CDR3 residues: CASSPGTVKNTGELFF. The CDR3 nucleotides are TGTGCCAGCAGCCCCGGGACTGTAAAGAACACCGGGGAGCTGTTTTTT.

The V call is TRBV6-5, the J call TRBJ1-1; unclear D gene. V shed 6 bases and J shed 6 bases, with 11 bases lying between them. CDR3 length equals 12 residues. Germline CDR1 MNHEY, CDR2 SVGAGI. The CDR3 bases are TGTGCCAGCAGGTCCGTAGCGGCTGAAGCTTTCTTT. This sequence encodes CASRSVAAEAFF.

The chain carries TRBV5-1 and TRBJ1-1, with D perhaps matching TRBD1 (5 bases). CDR1 is SGHRS, CDR2 YFSETQ, per germline. This CDR3 contains 13 residues. V lost 4 bases and J lost 4, with 11 bases in between. In DNA form, the CDR3 reads TGCGCCAGCAGCAGGGGTGAGTCCACTGAAGCTTTCTTT. Amino acid sequence: CASSRGESTEAFF.

The CDR3 region has the DNA TGTGCCAGCAGCTTAGGCTTCCCAGGTGGCTACACCTTC. Its translation: CASSLGFPGGYTF. The genes are TRBV13 and TRBJ1-2, with D unclear. This CDR3 comprises 13 residues. From germline, CDR1 is PRHDT and CDR2 FYEKMQ (reference sequence). The V gene lost 0 bases and the J gene lost 7 bases, with 9 bases spanning the gap. The full variable domain, in which reference TRBV13 and TRBJ1-2 provide the parts outside the CDR3, is AAGVIQSPRHLIKEKRETATLKCYPIPRHDTVYWYQQGPGQDPQFLISFYEKMQSDKGSIPDRFSAQQFSDYHSELNMSSLELGDSALYFCASSLGFPGGYTFGSGTRLTVV.

V usage is TRBV25-1 and J usage is TRBJ1-1; TRBD1 is a possible D gene (5 bases). Germline CDR1 is MGHDK and CDR2 is SYGVNS. The CDR3 length is 16 residues. V dropped 8 bases and J dropped 0 bases, with 19 bases sitting between them. CDR3: CASLPAGSLMNTEAFF. CDR3 in DNA: TGTGCCAGCCTTCCCGCAGGGTCCCTAATGAACACTGAAGCTTTCTTT.

This chain connects TRBV2 to TRBJ1-6, with TRBD1 identical over 9 bases. The V and J ends lost 6 bases and 9 bases, in that order; junction bases with no gene match: 9. The CDR3 is made up of 15 amino acids. Per germline, CDR1 SNHLY and CDR2 FYNNEI. The CDR3 DNA sequence: TGTGCCAGCAGGAACGGGGACAGGGAACTTTCACCCCTCCACTTT. This codes for CASRNGDRELSPLHF. Full variable domain (missing parts from reference TRBV2 and TRBJ1-6): EPEVTQTPSHQVTQMGQEVILRCVPISNHLYFYWYRQILGQKVEFLVSFYNNEISEKSEIFDDQFSVERPDGSNFTLKIRSTKLEDSAMYFCASRNGDRELSPLHFGNGTRLTVT.

The genes are TRBV25-1 and TRBJ2-1; tentatively, D is TRBD2 (6 bases). The CDR3 loop spans 17 amino acids. Per the germline V gene, CDR1 is MGHDK and CDR2 is SYGVNS. V was trimmed by 5 bases and J by 2 bases, leaving 19 bases between them. CDR3 protein: CASSPRKRLGTYNEQFF. The CDR3 DNA is TGTGCCAGCAGTCCTCGAAAGAGACTAGGGACCTACAATGAGCAGTTCTTC.